These T cell receptor beta chains were read from a single sample in a study of cytomegalovirus exposure and HLA in healthy donors. TCRdb's copy holds only in-frame clones and misses some; the assay was immunoSEQ multiplex PCR. The profile shows about 94,000 clones, 50% to 75% of them singletons. The sequenced sample was PBMCs. All receptors come from a man under 40 in good health and CMV-seronegative. CDR3s include the opening cysteine and the closing phenylalanine or tryptophan. D genes are given only for firm matches. The listing skips clone size in some rows; elsewhere it reads once, few, many or a size class.

V: TRBV28
size: NA
D: NA
J: TRBJ1-1
DNA: TGTGCCAGCAGTTTTCGGGGAGTCGCAGCGAACACTGAAGCTTTCTTT
CDR3: CASSFRGVAANTEAFF

V: TRBV11-3
size: NA
D: TRBD1
J: TRBJ2-1
DNA: TGTGCCAGCAGCCCTGGACAGGGTAGAGGCATTGAGCAGTTCTTC
CDR3: CASSPGQGRGIEQFF

V: TRBV28
size: few
D: NA
J: TRBJ2-3
DNA: TGTGCCAGCAGTTTTGGCGGGGGCCCAGATACGCAGTATTTT
CDR3: CASSFGGGPDTQYF

V: TRBV28
size: NA
D: NA
J: TRBJ2-4
DNA: TGTGCCAGCAGTTTATCCGCAGGACAGAGAAACATTCAGTACTTC
CDR3: CASSLSAGQRNIQYF

V: TRBV19
size: NA
D: TRBD1
J: TRBJ2-7
DNA: TGTGCCAGTAGTTCAGGACAGGGGGCCTACGAGCAGTACTTC
CDR3: CASSSGQGAYEQYF

V: TRBV11-2
size: few
D: TRBD1
J: TRBJ1-1
DNA: TGTGCCAGCAGCCCCAGGACAGGGAGGACTGAAGCTTTCTTT
CDR3: CASSPRTGRTEAFF

V: TRBV7-8
size: NA
D: NA
J: TRBJ1-3
DNA: TGTGCCAGCAGCCCACTACAGGGATCTGGAAACACCATATATTTT
CDR3: CASSPLQGSGNTIYF

V: TRBV4-1
size: NA
D: NA
J: TRBJ1-1
DNA: TGCGCCAGCAGCCAAGCCGTGAACACTGAAGCTTTCTTT
CDR3: CASSQAVNTEAFF

V: TRBV7-3
size: NA
D: NA
J: TRBJ1-1
DNA: TGTGCCAGCAGCTTAAGGGGGCACGGCACTGAAGCTTTCTTT
CDR3: CASSLRGHGTEAFF

V: TRBV4-3
size: few
D: NA
J: TRBJ1-2
DNA: TGCGCCAGCAGCCAAGAAGGGCAGGGCTTC
CDR3: CASSQEGQGF

V: TRBV6-5
size: NA
D: NA
J: TRBJ1-4
DNA: TGTGCCAGCAGTTATATGCGTGCTTCAACTAATGAAAAACTGTTTTTT
CDR3: CASSYMRASTNEKLFF

V: TRBV6-5
size: NA
D: TRBD1
J: TRBJ2-7
DNA: TGTGCCAGCAGTTACCGGGACAGGGGGCAATACGAGCAGTACTTC
CDR3: CASSYRDRGQYEQYF

V: TRBV27
size: NA
D: TRBD2
J: TRBJ2-1
DNA: TGTGCCAGCAAAAAAGCGGGACCCTCCTACAATGAGCAGTTCTTC
CDR3: CASKKAGPSYNEQFF

V: TRBV5-1
size: NA
D: NA
J: TRBJ2-2
DNA: TGCGCCAGCAGCTTCGGGCAGGGGAACACCGGGGAGCTGTTTTTT
CDR3: CASSFGQGNTGELFF

V: TRBV27
size: NA
D: NA
J: TRBJ2-7
DNA: TGTGCCAGCAGTCGTGGAGGGACGCCCTACGAGCAGTACTTC
CDR3: CASSRGGTPYEQYF

V: TRBV6-1
size: NA
D: NA
J: TRBJ2-7
DNA: TGTGCCAGCAGTTTCCGCAGGGGGGACCCCTACGAGCAGTACTTC
CDR3: CASSFRRGDPYEQYF

V: TRBV29-1
size: NA
D: TRBD2
J: TRBJ2-1
DNA: TGCAGCGTTGGCCCTGGTAGCGGGATGGTTGAGCAGTTCTTC
CDR3: CSVGPGSGMVEQFF

V: TRBV2
size: NA
D: TRBD2
J: TRBJ2-5
DNA: TGTGCCAGCAGTATAGCGGGAGGGCTCGGGGAGACCCAGTACTTC
CDR3: CASSIAGGLGETQYF

V: TRBV28
size: NA
D: TRBD1
J: TRBJ2-7
DNA: TGTGCCAGCAGCACTCGGACAGGGGGCCGTTACGAGCAGTACTTC
CDR3: CASSTRTGGRYEQYF

V: TRBV4-3
size: NA
D: TRBD1
J: TRBJ1-2
DNA: TGCGCCAGCAGCCAAAACAGGGGGCGAGATGGCTACACCTTC
CDR3: CASSQNRGRDGYTF

V: TRBV7-3
size: few
D: NA
J: TRBJ2-2
DNA: TGTGCCAGCAGCGTCTCAGGACAGAACACCGGGGAGCTGTTTTTT
CDR3: CASSVSGQNTGELFF

V: TRBV7-7
size: NA
D: NA
J: TRBJ1-3
DNA: TGTGCTAGCAGCCCCCTTCGAGCGGGCGGAAACACCATATATTTT
CDR3: CASSPLRAGGNTIYF